A single sample is the source of the 19 T cell receptor beta chains below, sequenced in a study of shared clonotypes between healthy human individuals. Libraries were prepared by immunoSEQ multiplex PCR; TCRdb keeps only in-frame clonotypes and omits some of them. The data contain about 79,000 clones, roughly two thirds of them singletons. Specimen: memory CD8+ T cells sorted from blood. Indicated subset: CD45RO+ cells pooled with CCR7-negative TemRA cells. These receptors came from a man aged 25 to 40 in good health.

This clone appeared a few times. The gene calls are TRBV6-1 and TRBJ2-3, with 7 bases that match TRBD2. The CDR3 has 14 residues. Germline CDR1 reads MNHNS; CDR2 reads SASEGT. Unmatched junction bases numbered 4, after V lost 3 bases and J lost 4 bases. CDR3 DNA: TGTGCCAGCAGTGACGGCGGGAGTGCAGATACGCAGTATTTT. It specifies CASSDGGSADTQYF.

The chain uses TRBV9 and TRBJ2-3; D gene ambiguous. V was cut by 2 bases and J by 2 bases, with 9 bases left in between. This CDR3 is built from 14 residues. Looked up from germline, CDR1 is SGDLS and CDR2 is YYNGEE. The CDR3 loop is CASSVDSTTDTQYF. The CDR3 coding sequence is TGTGCCAGCAGCGTCGACTCCACCACAGATACGCAGTATTTT.

This chain joins TRBV5-4 and TRBJ2-2; D is perhaps TRBD2 (6 bases). Germline V gene data show CDR1 as SGHNT and CDR2 as YYREEE (reference sequence). V was shortened by 5 bases and J by 4 bases, with 12 bases between the two germline ends. The CDR3 spans 14 residues. CDR3 protein: CASSSGPTTGELFF. The CDR3 bases are TGTGCCAGCAGTAGCGGACCTACCACCGGGGAGCTGTTTTTT.

The genes are TRBV27 and TRBJ1-3; D perhaps matches TRBD1 (5 bases). This CDR3 region has 14 residues. V lost 3 bases and J 4 bases, leaving 10 bases between the germline ends. Germline V gives CDR1 MNHEY, CDR2 SMNVEV (reference sequence). CDR3 protein: CASSLVGPGNTIYF. The CDR3 coding sequence is TGTGCCAGCAGTTTGGTGGGGCCCGGAAACACCATATATTTT.

The genes are TRBV2 and TRBJ1-5, with unresolved D. This CDR3 has 12 amino acids. V lost 7 bases, J lost 7 bases, and 11 bases lay in between. CDR1 and CDR2 (germline): SNHLY, FYNNEI. This CDR3 is CASTVPGQPQHF. In nucleotides, the CDR3 is TGTGCCAGCACGGTCCCTGGGCAGCCCCAGCATTTT.

The chain combines TRBV29-1 with TRBJ2-7; 10 nucleotides match TRBD2. The CDR3 loop spans 13 amino acids. After removal of 5 bases from V and 7 bases from J, the junction contained 8 bases not matched to a gene. Germline-derived CDR1 and CDR2 are SQVTM and ANQGSEA. The CDR3 loop is CSVRTSGAREQYF. For the CDR3, the DNA is TGCAGCGTTAGGACTAGCGGAGCACGGGAGCAGTACTTC.

This clone was detected only a few times. The chain couples TRBV4-3 to TRBJ2-2, with 9 bases fitting TRBD1. With 1 base clipped from V and 6 bases from J, the junction kept 3 bases outside the gene matches. The CDR3 covers 15 residues. Germline V gives CDR1 LGHNA, CDR2 YSLEER. CDR3 in amino acids: CASSQGTGGSGELFF. The CDR3 bases are TGCGCCAGCAGCCAAGGTACAGGGGGCTCCGGGGAGCTGTTTTTT.

The sample holds one count of this clone. The chain couples TRBV5-4 to TRBJ2-3, with 8 bases lining up with TRBD1. The germline V gene encodes CDR1 SGHNT and CDR2 YYREEE (reference sequence). V trimming: 5 bases; J trimming: 11 bases; junction bases outside the gene matches: 4. The length of the CDR3 is 11 residues. The CDR3 DNA reads TGTGCCAGCAGATCGGGGACAGGGCAGTATTTT. Protein product: CASRSGTGQYF.

Notes on this clone: Other DNA variants within this sample encode the same CDR3. The chain uses TRBV4-1 and TRBJ2-7; 7 positions agree with TRBD2. The junction had 2 bases not matched to a gene; V was cut back by 0 bases and J by 0 bases. CDR3 length equals 15 residues. Germline loops: CDR1 MGHRA, CDR2 YSYEKL. The CDR3, as DNA: TGCGCCAGCAGCCAAGATACTAGCGCCTCCTACGAGCAGTACTTC. This encodes CASSQDTSASYEQYF.

The V call is TRBV18, the J call TRBJ2-1; possibly TRBD1 for D (6 bases). V lost 3 bases to trimming and J lost 0 bases, with 12 bases between them. Germline CDR1 is KGHSH and CDR2 is LQKENI. CDR3 length: 16 residues. CDR3 sequence reads: CASSPNRASSYNEQFF. CDR3 in DNA: TGTGCCAGCTCACCGAACAGGGCTAGCTCCTACAATGAGCAGTTCTTC.

This clone was seen ten or more times. The genes are TRBV6-1 and TRBJ1-2, with a tentative D call TRBD1 (6 bases). Germline assignment: CDR1 MNHNS and CDR2 SASEGT. With 0 bases removed from V and 3 bases from J, the gap between germline ends came to 11 bases. The CDR3 is 15 amino acids. CDR3 in DNA: TGTGCCAGCAGTGAAGCGGCAGGGGCCTACTATGGCTACACCTTC. Translated, it gives CASSEAAGAYYGYTF.

The gene calls are TRBV19 and TRBJ2-1; 9 bases fit TRBD1. CDR1 LNHDA and CDR2 SQIVND come from the germline V gene (reference sequence). The CDR3 is made up of 15 amino acids. Trimming at V came to 5 bases and at J to 4 bases, leaving 6 bases not matched to a gene. For the CDR3, the DNA is TGTGCCAGTAGTGCCCAAGACAGGGGGTACAATGAGCAGTTCTTC. This gives the protein CASSAQDRGYNEQFF. Complete variable domain (other parts from reference TRBV19 and TRBJ2-1): DGGITQSPKYLFRKEGQNVTLSCEQNLNHDAMYWYRQDPGQGLRLIYYSQIVNDFQKGDIAEGYSVSREKKESFPLTVTSAQKNPTAFYLCASSAQDRGYNEQFFGPGTRLTVL.

V and J are TRBV21-1 and TRBJ2-2; the table names TRBD1, a call not compared with the DNA. TRBV21-1 is a pseudogene. The CDR3 loop spans 15 amino acids. The CDR3 bases are TGTGCCAGCAGCGAACAGGGGATGGACACCGGGGAGCTGTTTTTT. The encoded protein is CASSEQGMDTGELFF.

The chain has TRBV10-3 and TRBJ2-1; D possibly matches TRBD1 or TRBD2 (5 bases each). Germline V gene sequence: CDR1 ENHRY, CDR2 SYGVKD. CDR3 length equals 14 residues. Trimming took off 10 bases at V and 3 bases at J, with 16 bases between the two ends. For the CDR3, the DNA is TGTGCCACCCGGGACCGACGATACTACAATGAGCAGTTCTTC. Translating it yields CATRDRRYYNEQFF.

The CDR3 here is CASSLETSLNEQFF. In DNA, the CDR3 is TGTGCCAGCAGCTTAGAAACCTCACTAAATGAGCAGTTCTTC. The chain links TRBV7-9 to TRBJ2-1; D is uncertain. Germline V gene lookup returns CDR1 SEHNR and CDR2 FQNEAQ (reference sequence). The CDR3 is made up of 14 amino acids. Trimming took 1 base from V and 7 from J, leaving 11 bases between them.

CDR3 nucleotides: TGTGCCAGCAGCTCATTAGCGGGAGGCAGGGACAATGAGCAGTTCTTC. Translation gives CASSSLAGGRDNEQFF. The gene calls are TRBV13 and TRBJ2-1; 10 nucleotides line up with TRBD2. V was pared by 4 bases and J by 5 bases, with 8 bases of the junction left unmatched. CDR3 size: 16 residues. CDR1 is PRHDT and CDR2 is FYEKMQ in the germline V gene (reference sequence).

The rearrangement uses TRBV7-9 and TRBJ2-1; TRBD2 aligns across 10 bases. Germline trimming cut 5 bases from V and 6 bases from J; bases unmatched to any gene: 13. Germline V gives CDR1 SEHNR, CDR2 FQNEAQ (reference sequence). The CDR3 contains 17 residues. In DNA, the CDR3 is TGTGCCAGCAGCACTCCGGCGACTAGCGGGTGGGGCAATGAGCAGTTCTTC. Translating gives CASSTPATSGWGNEQFF. The whole variable domain, filled in from reference TRBV7-9 and TRBJ2-1, reads DTGVSQNPRHKITKRGQNVTFRCDPISEHNRLYWYRQTLGQGPEFLTYFQNEAQLEKSRLLSDRFSAERPKGSFSTLEIQRTEQGDSAMYLCASSTPATSGWGNEQFFGPGTRLTVL.

The chain couples TRBV6-4 to TRBJ2-2; D is ambiguous. Between the trimmed V and J ends, which lost 6 bases and 1 base, there was a span of 9 bases. CDR1 and CDR2 from the germline V gene are MRHNA and SNTAGT. The CDR3 runs 14 residues. CDR3 amino acids: CASSSILNTGELFF. The CDR3 coding sequence is TGTGCCAGCAGCTCTATTTTGAACACCGGGGAGCTGTTTTTT.

This chain uses TRBV27 with TRBJ1-5; TRBD1 matches 7 bases. Germline CDR1 and CDR2: MNHEY and SMNVEV (reference sequence). The trim removed 5 bases at V and 0 bases at J, leaving 7 bases unmatched. CDR3 length: 16 residues. The CDR3 spells CASSAVTGISNQPQHF. The DNA for the CDR3 is TGTGCCAGCAGTGCCGTGACAGGGATTAGCAATCAGCCCCAGCATTTT.